This T cell receptor (beta chain) originates from a study of cytomegalovirus exposure and HLA in healthy donors. Whole-study results and caveats: In a later analysis, a missense DCLRE1C variant was linked to TCR beta V- and J-gene trimming.

Of note for this clone: As yet, its antigen is unknown.

A multiplex PCR was run with 60 Vbeta primers and 13 Jbeta primers. Per the original data handling: Per a later analysis, the number of unique TCR beta chains was roughly 83 million, of which around 9.9 million were shared. The assay was immunoSEQ multiplex PCR, and TCRdb's table has in-frame clones only and misses some. V and J calls and clone size are those listed in that table; D and trimming were worked out from the DNA. The sample lists fewer than 80,000 clones; roughly 85% were seen once. The CDR3 extends over 15 amino acids. V was pared by 2 bases and J by 5 bases, with 15 bases between. CDR1 is SGHTA and CDR2 is FQGTGA in the germline V gene.

This sequence joins TRBV7-3 and TRBJ2-5, with D perhaps matching TRBD2 (7 bases). Sequencing was done on a sample of PBMCs. The receptor was isolated from a man aged 25 to 40 in good health and CMV-seronegative. DNA for the CDR3: TGTGCCAGCAGCTTAGGTGGGGGGGCCCGTGAGACCCAGTACTTC. Protein product: CASSLGGGARETQYF. The whole variable domain, remainder taken from reference TRBV7-3 and TRBJ2-5, is GAGVSQTPSNKVTEKGKYVELRCDPISGHTALYWYRQSLGQGPEFLIYFQGTGAADDSGLPNDRFFAVRPEGSVSTLKIQRTERGDSAVYLCASSLGGGARETQYFGPGTRLLVL.